This TCR beta chain is from a study of T cells in localized non-small cell lung cancer. Study-wide points: In adjacent lung, a median roughly 57 of the top 100 tumor clones were found.

Clones were sequenced by immunoSEQ multiplex PCR, and TCRdb holds only the in-frame ones, with some missing. Here the sample spans roughly 66,000 clones, roughly 90% being singletons. Details on this clone: Its target is not known.

The specimen comprised peripheral blood, sampled before any cancer treatment. The clonotype comes from a woman aged 40 to 75 with stage I lung adenocarcinoma.

CDR3 amino acids: CASSATVNQPQHF. The CDR3 DNA is TGTGCCAGCAGTGCGACAGTCAATCAGCCCCAGCATTTT. J is TRBJ1-5 and V is TRBV6-5, with D possibly being TRBD1 (5 bases). The germline V gene encodes CDR1 MNHEY and CDR2 SVGAGI. V was trimmed by 5 bases and J by 3 bases, leaving 8 bases between them. This CDR3 has 13 amino acids.